This is a list of T cell receptor beta chains from one sample in a study of T cell repertoires in cytomegalovirus infection. A single record per CDR3 protein comes from TCRdb applying MiXCR to the reads. The sample lists about 180,000 distinct CDR3 sequences; under 15% were seen once. Sample: PBMCs. These receptors all stem from a human donor in good health (CMV status not recorded). Some clones in this sample may be carry-over from other donors' samples. Each CDR3 is given with its conserved first and last residue. Each record gives: D gene, clone size, J gene, V gene, CDR3 protein, CDR3 DNA. The D gene is left open where the match is weak. The size of a clone is reported for some rows only, either as once, few or many, or as a class for expanded clones.

-,many,TRBJ2-6,TRBV12-3/TRBV12-4,CASSAPGLQTGANVLTF,TGTGCCAGCAGTGCCCCGGGACTCCAAACTGGGGCCAACGTCCTGACTTTC
-,few,TRBJ2-1,TRBV4-2,CASSQEGFNEQFF,TGTGCCAGCAGCCAAGAAGGGTTCAATGAGCAGTTCTTC
-,few,TRBJ2-2,TRBV24-1,CATSGGQGTSWELFF,TGTGCCACCAGTGGCGGACAGGGGACTAGCTGGGAGCTGTTTTTT
-,few,TRBJ2-2,TRBV29-1,CSVERGQGNTGELFF,TGCAGCGTTGAAAGAGGCCAGGGGAACACCGGGGAGCTGTTTTTT
-,many,TRBJ2-1,TRBV28,CASREQTLGNEQFF,TGTGCCAGCCGTGAGCAGACACTCGGGAATGAGCAGTTCTTC
-,-,TRBJ2-1,TRBV11-3,CASSLDFRSRNEQFF,TGTGCCAGCAGCTTAGACTTTAGGAGTAGGAATGAGCAGTTCTTC
TRBD2,few,TRBJ2-3,TRBV20-1,CSARGAGGSTDTQYF,TGCAGTGCTAGAGGAGCGGGAGGAAGCACAGATACGCAGTATTTT
TRBD2,many,TRBJ2-7,TRBV28,CASSQRLYPKTSGRVYEQYF,TGTGCCAGCAGTCAGCGGCTTTATCCCAAGACTAGCGGGAGGGTGTACGAGCAGTACTTC
-,few,TRBJ1-1,TRBV19,CASSIGGGGTFF,TGTGCCAGTAGTATAGGCGGGGGCGGAACTTTCTTT
-,-,TRBJ1-5,TRBV5-6,CASSGGGAWDQPQHF,TGTGCCAGCAGCGGCGGCGGGGCGTGGGATCAGCCCCAGCATTTT
-,many,TRBJ1-1,TRBV5-1,CASRRTENTEAFF,TGCGCCAGCAGGCGGACTGAAAACACTGAAGCTTTCTTT
TRBD1,few,TRBJ1-2,TRBV20-1,CSAQTGANYGYTF,TGCAGTGCCCAGACAGGGGCTAACTATGGCTACACCTTC
TRBD1,many,TRBJ2-1,TRBV28,CASSSPGQGDEQFF,TGTGCCAGCAGTTCTCCGGGACAGGGCGATGAGCAGTTCTTC
-,many,TRBJ1-1,TRBV12-3/TRBV12-4,CASTLVLGGAFF,TGTGCCAGCACCCTCGTCCTTGGGGGGGCTTTCTTT
-,many,TRBJ1-2,TRBV7-2,CASSLAGAGNYGYTF,TGTGCCAGCAGCTTAGCGGGCGCAGGGAACTATGGCTACACCTTC
TRBD1,few,TRBJ2-1,TRBV5-1,CASSLVQGNYNEQFF,TGCGCCAGCAGCTTAGTACAGGGGAACTACAATGAGCAGTTCTTC
TRBD1,many,TRBJ2-5,TRBV7-6,CASRKDGRGQGAVQETQYF,TGTGCCAGCCGAAAAGACGGGCGTGGACAGGGGGCAGTCCAAGAGACCCAGTACTTC
-,-,TRBJ2-1,TRBV2,CASPGERLATHPTYNEQFF,TGTGCCAGCCCAGGGGAGAGACTAGCTACTCACCCAACCTACAATGAGCAGTTCTTC
-,few,TRBJ1-1,TRBV12-3/TRBV12-4,CAISRPGIF,TGTGCCATCTCACGGCCCGGGATCTTT
TRBD2,many,TRBJ2-2,TRBV7-2,CASTLVAGGTSTGELFF,TGTGCCAGCACCCTAGTGGCGGGAGGGACCTCCACCGGGGAGCTGTTTTTT
-,many,TRBJ2-1,TRBV7-6,CASSQPGQHLNEQFF,TGTGCCAGCAGCCAACCGGGACAACACCTCAATGAGCAGTTCTTC
-,many,TRBJ2-7,TRBV11-3,CASSSRDGYEQYF,TGTGCCAGCAGCAGCCGGGACGGGTACGAGCAGTACTTC
-,few,TRBJ1-2,TRBV6-1,CASSFGTVYGYTF,TGTGCCAGCAGTTTTGGGACGGTCTATGGCTACACCTTC
TRBD1,-,TRBJ1-3,TRBV5-5,CASSHTGAGNTIYF,TGTGCCAGCAGCCATACAGGGGCTGGAAACACCATATATTTT
TRBD2,few,TRBJ2-7,TRBV14,CASSQDRSGSGDEQYF,TGTGCCAGCAGCCAAGATCGGAGCGGGAGCGGGGACGAGCAGTACTTC
-,-,TRBJ2-5,TRBV28,CASSLLPGEKETQYF,TGTGCCAGCAGTTTACTTCCAGGGGAGAAAGAGACCCAGTACTTC
-,many,TRBJ2-5,TRBV7-6,CASSPTRGETETQYF,TGTGCCAGCAGCCCGACGAGGGGGGAAACAGAGACCCAGTACTTC
TRBD1,many,TRBJ2-3,TRBV6-2/TRBV6-3,CASSPDREDTQYF,TGTGCCAGCAGTCCCGACAGGGAAGATACGCAGTATTTT
-,-,TRBJ1-2,TRBV6-4,CASSDTSGGANYGYTF,TGTGCCAGCAGTGACACATCTGGGGGTGCTAACTATGGCTACACCTTC
TRBD1,many,TRBJ1-3,TRBV12-3/TRBV12-4,CASSLSTGGTGNTIYF,TGTGCCAGCAGTCTCTCTACAGGGGGCACTGGAAACACCATATATTTT
-,many,TRBJ1-2,TRBV6-5,CASSYSTRLGGYTF,TGTGCCAGCAGTTACTCCACCAGACTGGGGGGCTACACCTTC
-,few,TRBJ1-2,TRBV25-1,CASTAGTARYGYTF,TGTGCCAGCACGGCCGGGACGGCTCGTTATGGCTACACCTTC
TRBD1,many,TRBJ2-4,TRBV28,CASSTRTGLSGLAKNIQYF,TGTGCCAGCAGTACCCGGACAGGGCTTTCTGGGTTAGCCAAAAACATTCAGTACTTC
-,few,TRBJ1-1,TRBV7-6,CASSQDTQNTEAFF,TGTGCCAGCAGCCAGGACACCCAAAACACTGAAGCTTTCTTT
-,-,TRBJ2-7,TRBV7-9,CASSSRRSSYEQYF,TGTGCCAGCAGCTCCAGGAGGTCGTCCTACGAGCAGTACTTC
TRBD2,-,TRBJ2-3,TRBV14,CASRRTSGGATDTQYF,TGTGCCAGCAGACGTACTAGCGGGGGGGCCACAGATACGCAGTATTTT
-,-,TRBJ2-4,TRBV20-1,CSARGPPENIQYF,TGCAGTGCTAGAGGGCCCCCTGAAAACATTCAGTACTTC
-,few,TRBJ2-2,TRBV4-1,CASSQERRLFF,TGCGCCAGCAGCCAAGAAAGGCGGCTGTTTTTT
TRBD1,-,TRBJ2-7,TRBV28,CASSLPFGTGSIGQYF,TGTGCCAGCAGTTTACCCTTCGGGACAGGGTCGATAGGGCAGTACTTC
-,many,TRBJ2-3,TRBV24-1,CATSDARSTDTQYF,TGTGCCACCAGTGATGCGCGGAGCACAGATACGCAGTATTTT